Sequencing of this TCR beta chain was carried out in a study of T cell responses to AZD1222 COVID-19 vaccine. Study background: Second-dose intervals of approximately 4 or approximately 12 weeks were pooled.

The table came from immunoSEQ multiplex PCR; TCRdb's copy has only in-frame clones and leaves some out. The sample has approximately 85,000 clones; 70% to 90% are singletons. Trimming shortened V by 3 bases and J by 4 bases, and 15 bases separated the two germline ends. This CDR3 region has 15 residues. Germline V CDR1 and CDR2: SNHLY, FYNNEI. Study observations and caveats: At study baseline, merely about 6 AZD1222 recipients were seropositive. Spike regions recognized by vaccine-associated CD4 TCRs spanned the protein, led by 160-218 and 743-854. White British ancestry dominated among donors, who included more females, and clonal diversity was possibly underestimated.

Note on this clone: What it binds is unknown.

This receptor was obtained from an adult in good health. V usage is TRBV2 and J usage is TRBJ1-2; D is perhaps TRBD1 (6 bases). Source: peripheral blood, taken on day 0 of AZD1222 vaccination. The CDR3 loop reads CASSDQQGSGYGYTF. For the CDR3, the DNA is TGTGCCAGCAGTGATCAACAGGGCTCCGGCTATGGCTACACCTTC. Supplemented by reference TRBV2 and TRBJ1-2, the full variable domain reads EPEVTQTPSHQVTQMGQEVILRCVPISNHLYFYWYRQILGQKVEFLVSFYNNEISEKSEIFDDQFSVERPDGSNFTLKIRSTKLEDSAMYFCASSDQQGSGYGYTFGSGTRLTVV.